The 12 T cell receptor beta chains below come from one sample, sequenced in a study of blood T cell repertoires in COVID-19. Here immunoSEQ multiplex PCR was the method, and the copy in TCRdb shows in-frame clones only, minus some. The data show roughly 250,000 clones, more than 75% seen once. The sample comprised PBMCs or T cells enriched from blood (not recorded which). The source of these receptors is a woman in her fifties or sixties who had recovered from COVID-19.

The chain uses TRBV6-2 or TRBV6-3 and TRBJ2-1, with 14 bases aligning to TRBD2. Germline V lookup: CDR1 MNHEY, CDR2 SVGEGT. V lost 6 bases, J lost 8 bases, and 9 bases stayed unmatched. The CDR3 extends over 16 amino acids. Written as DNA, the CDR3 is TGTGCCAGCAGCCACGGACTAGCGGGAGGTGGGTATGAGCAGTTCTTC. It codes for CASSHGLAGGGYEQFF.

This chain links TRBV28 with TRBJ2-5; 8 bases line up with TRBD1. V lost 3 bases and J lost 4; bases outside the gene matches: 10. Germline CDR1 reads MDHEN; CDR2 reads SYDVKM. The CDR3 has 16 amino acids. Written as DNA, the CDR3 is TGTGCCAGCAGTTTCGCAGGGACAGGTCCCCTAGAGACCCAGTACTTC. It yields the protein CASSFAGTGPLETQYF. Based on the CDR3 plus reference TRBV28 and TRBJ2-5, the full variable domain is DVKVTQSSRYLVKRTGEKVFLECVQDMDHENMFWYRQDPGLGLRLIYFSYDVKMKEKGDIPEGYSVSREKKERFSLILESASTNQTSMYLCASSFAGTGPLETQYFGPGTRLLVL.

This clone has a handful of counts. The V call is TRBV5-5, the J call TRBJ1-1; D is possibly TRBD1 (5 bases). Looked up from germline, CDR1 is SGHKS and CDR2 is YYEKEE (reference sequence). Trimming pared 5 bases from V and 5 bases from J, leaving 31 bases between. The length of the CDR3 is 19 residues. CDR3 coding DNA: TGTGCCAGCAGTCCAGGGTTTTTAACCACACCCCGACGGCGTACTGAAGCTTTCTTT. Protein: CASSPGFLTTPRRRTEAFF.

The J gene is TRBJ1-2, the V gene TRBV7-2; TRBD1 agrees at 7 bases. V lost 4 bases and J lost 7; bases outside the gene matches: 3. The CDR3 sequence is 12 residues long. Per the germline V gene, CDR1 is SGHTA and CDR2 is FQGNSA. This CDR3 reads CASSSTGFGYTF. In nucleotides, the CDR3 is TGTGCCAGCAGCTCGACAGGGTTTGGCTACACCTTC.

The chain recombines TRBV7-9 with TRBJ1-6, with no clear D. Germline V gene data show CDR1 as SEHNR and CDR2 as FQNEAQ (reference sequence). The length of the CDR3 is 17 residues. The ends were cut back, 6 bases at V and 6 bases at J, with 21 bases in the middle. The CDR3 region is CASRTTRVSDLNSPLHF. The CDR3 DNA is TGTGCCAGCAGGACGACCCGGGTTTCGGATCTTAATTCACCCCTCCACTTT.

V usage is TRBV7-8 and J usage is TRBJ1-2; 7 bases align to TRBD1. Trimming took 5 bases from V and 8 from J; bases not matched to a gene: 5. This CDR3 contains 12 residues. The V gene's germline CDR1 is SGHVS and CDR2 FQNEAQ. Here the CDR3 reads CASSRQGEGYTF. Written as DNA, the CDR3 is TGTGCCAGCAGCCGCCAGGGGGAAGGCTACACCTTC.

The chain uses TRBV27 and TRBJ1-1; D remains ambiguous. The germline V gene encodes CDR1 MNHEY and CDR2 SMNVEV (reference sequence). CDR3 size: 15 residues. The V end was cut by 4 bases, the J end by 3 bases, with 15 bases between. CDR3 region: CASSSRRAGDTEAFF. CDR3 sequence (DNA): TGTGCCAGCAGTTCCCGGAGGGCCGGGGACACTGAAGCTTTCTTT.

The rearrangement joins TRBV15 to TRBJ2-7, with TRBD1 matching 10 bases. This CDR3 has 17 residues. The V segment lost 0 bases and the J segment 4 bases; nucleotides outside the gene matches: 9. CDR1 is LNHNV and CDR2 is YYDKDF in the germline V gene (reference sequence). The CDR3 loop is CATSRDFRQGAPYEQYF. CDR3 nucleotides: TGTGCCACCAGCAGAGACTTCCGACAGGGGGCGCCGTACGAGCAGTACTTC. Using reference TRBV15 and TRBJ2-7 for the parts outside the CDR3, the full variable domain is DAMVIQNPRYQVTQFGKPVTLSCSQTLNHNVMYWYQQKSSQAPKLLFHYYDKDFNNEADTPDNFQSRRPNTSFCFLDIRSPGLGDTAMYLCATSRDFRQGAPYEQYFGPGTRLTVT.

The chain employs TRBV7-3 and TRBJ2-1; 9 bases are a match to TRBD2. The trim removed 4 bases at V and 5 bases at J, leaving 6 bases unmatched. Germline CDR1 and CDR2: SGHTA and FQGTGA. The length of the CDR3 is 15 residues. The CDR3 region is CASSSNSGRDNEQFF. CDR3 DNA sequence: TGTGCCAGCAGCTCTAATAGCGGGAGAGACAATGAGCAGTTCTTC.

V gene TRBV9 combines with J gene TRBJ1-4; 8 bases agree with TRBD1. This CDR3 comprises 15 residues. After removal of 3 bases from V and 8 bases from J, the junction contained 9 bases not matched to a gene. Germline V lookup: CDR1 SGDLS, CDR2 YYNGEE. The CDR3 DNA follows: TGTGCCAGCAGCGCCCGACAGGGGAATCGGGAAAAACTGTTTTTT. Its translation: CASSARQGNREKLFF.

This clone was seen more than once but under ten times. The rearrangement links TRBV5-1 to TRBJ2-5, with D possibly being TRBD2 (5 bases). The CDR3 extends over 13 amino acids. Germline V gene sequence: CDR1 SGHRS, CDR2 YFSETQ. V was cut by 2 bases and J by 5 bases, with 10 bases left in between. The CDR3 bases are TGCGCCAGCAGCTTCCCGGGGTATGAGACCCAGTACTTC. Translating gives CASSFPGYETQYF. Full variable domain (rest looked up from reference TRBV5-1 and TRBJ2-5): KAGVTQTPRYLIKTRGQQVTLSCSPISGHRSVSWYQQTPGQGLQFLFEYFSETQRNKGNFPGRFSGRQFSNSRSEMNVSTLELGDSALYLCASSFPGYETQYFGPGTRLLVL.

This chain uses TRBV3-1 (or the pseudogene TRBV3-2) with TRBJ2-1; D is perhaps TRBD1 (6 bases). V shed 1 base and J shed 7 bases, with 20 bases lying between them. Germline lookup yields CDR1 LGHDT and CDR2 YNNKEL (reference sequence). The length of the CDR3 is 17 residues. The CDR3 coding sequence is TGTGCCAGCAGCCAAGCGTTCGGGGACAACCAGAGGAATGAGCAGTTCTTC. As protein: CASSQAFGDNQRNEQFF.